Listed here are 32 T cell receptor beta chains from one sample, sequenced in a study of shared clonotypes between healthy human individuals. CD45RO negativity and positive selection for CCR7 defined naive CD8 cells, a population that excluded terminally differentiated effector memory CD45RA+ cells. Sequenced by immunoSEQ multiplex PCR; TCRdb stores in-frame clones only, minus some. The data contain around 600,000 clones, about 95% of them seen just once; the ten biggest clones take up approximately 0.11%. The sequencing sample was made of naive CD8+ T cells sorted from blood. The receptors shown here come from a woman aged 30 to 39 in good health.

The chain recombines TRBV27 with TRBJ2-3, with 11 bases lining up with TRBD2. The germline V gene has CDR1 MNHEY and CDR2 SMNVEV (reference sequence). The CDR3 is 16 residues long. V was pared by 4 bases and J by 6 bases, with 9 bases of the junction left unmatched. DNA of the CDR3: TGTGCCAGCAGTTCCGGGACTAGCGGAATGGCGGATACGCAGTATTTT. Its protein product is CASSSGTSGMADTQYF.

This rearrangement joins TRBV14 to TRBJ2-7; D assignment may be TRBD1 or TRBD2 (5 bases each). V lost 1 base and J lost 2, with 9 bases in between. Germline V CDR1 and CDR2: SGHDN, FVKESK. The CDR3 has 14 residues. The CDR3 protein is CASSQVWGPYEQYF. The CDR3 DNA reads as TGTGCCAGCAGCCAAGTTTGGGGACCCTACGAGCAGTACTTC.

CDR3 residues: CGASSYNEQFF. The DNA for the CDR3 is TGTGGTGCGAGCTCCTACAATGAGCAGTTCTTC. The chain joins TRBV6-6 to TRBJ2-1; D gene unclear. This CDR3 comprises 11 residues. Germline V CDR1 and CDR2: MNHNY, SVGAGI (reference sequence).

The J gene is TRBJ2-7, the V gene TRBV4-1; possibly TRBD2 for D (6 bases). Germline assignment: CDR1 MGHRA and CDR2 YSYEKL. CDR3 length: 15 residues. Trimming stripped 3 bases from V and 0 bases from J, with 12 bases between. This chain's CDR3 is CASSQFGRSSYEQYF. The CDR3 DNA follows: TGCGCCAGCAGCCAGTTCGGGAGATCCTCCTACGAGCAGTACTTC.

The chain has TRBV6-5 and TRBJ2-7; possible D gene TRBD2, 6 bases. Trimming shortened V by 6 bases and J by 2 bases, and 14 bases separated the two germline ends. Per germline, CDR1 MNHEY and CDR2 SVGAGI. The CDR3 is 14 residues long. The CDR3 DNA reads TGTGCCAGCAGCGGAGCCGGGAGTCCCTACGAGCAGTACTTC. Its translation: CASSGAGSPYEQYF.

This clone is a singleton in its sample. The V gene is TRBV11-2, the J gene TRBJ1-2; D possibly corresponds to TRBD1 (5 bases). The CDR3 contains 13 residues. Deletions cut 5 bases from V and 3 bases from J, with 10 bases between. Per germline, CDR1 SGHAT and CDR2 FQNNGV. This chain's CDR3 is CASSPEGYYGYTF. The CDR3 nucleotides are TGTGCCAGCAGCCCAGAGGGGTACTATGGCTACACCTTC.

This chain joins TRBV27 and TRBJ2-2; D call uncertain. The CDR3 contains 14 residues. The germline V and J ends were trimmed by 3 bases and 4 bases, with 9 bases remaining between them. CDR1 is MNHEY, CDR2 SMNVEV, per germline (reference sequence). The CDR3 is CASSFLDTTGELFF. In DNA, the CDR3 is TGTGCCAGCAGTTTCTTAGATACCACCGGGGAGCTGTTTTTT.

This sequence joins TRBV7-6 and TRBJ2-3; D unresolved. CDR1 is SGHVS, CDR2 FNYEAQ, per germline. The CDR3 is 11 residues long. Trimming shortened V by 1 base and J by 6 bases, and 2 bases separated the two germline ends. CDR3 sequence (DNA): TGTGCCAGCAGCTTAGTTGATACGCAGTATTTT. Translation gives CASSLVDTQYF.

The chain employs TRBV2 and TRBJ1-1; unclear D gene. Germline-derived CDR1 and CDR2 are SNHLY and FYNNEI. With 2 bases removed from V and 0 bases from J, the gap between germline ends came to 13 bases. The CDR3 covers 16 residues. In DNA, the CDR3 is TGTGCCAGCAGTGAACCGGAAGATTTCATGAACACTGAAGCTTTCTTT. Translated: CASSEPEDFMNTEAFF.

The chain is built from TRBV2 and TRBJ1-1; D is possibly TRBD1 (6 bases). Germline assignment: CDR1 SNHLY and CDR2 FYNNEI. The CDR3 runs to 17 residues. The germline V and J ends were trimmed by 3 bases and 3 bases, with 20 bases remaining between them. CDR3 protein: CASSDGGPARVYTEAFF. DNA of the CDR3: TGTGCCAGCAGTGACGGGGGGCCGGCCCGCGTTTACACTGAAGCTTTCTTT.

As concerns this clone: Other DNA sequences in the same sample also yield this CDR3. This sequence joins TRBV28 and TRBJ2-6; no firm D call. The CDR3 is 14 residues long. Trimming stripped 2 bases from V and 0 bases from J, with 2 bases between. Per germline, CDR1 MDHEN and CDR2 SYDVKM. DNA for the CDR3: TGTGCCAGCAGTTTAAGCTCTGGGGCCAACGTCCTGACTTTC. Translating it yields CASSLSSGANVLTF.

This chain joins TRBV5-4 and TRBJ2-7, with 7 bases aligning to TRBD1. The CDR3 has 15 amino acids. V lost 4 bases and J lost 0; bases outside the gene matches: 7. CDR1 SGHNT and CDR2 YYREEE come from the germline V gene (reference sequence). CDR3 sequence: CASSESDRASYEQYF. As DNA, the CDR3 is TGTGCCAGCAGCGAGTCAGACAGGGCCTCCTACGAGCAGTACTTC.

The chain is built from TRBV7-8 and TRBJ2-1; 7 nucleotides align to TRBD2. CDR1 is SGHVS, CDR2 FQNEAQ, per germline. The CDR3 is 15 residues long. V lost 1 base, J lost 2 bases, and 2 bases stayed unmatched. The CDR3 reads CASSLGGSPYNEQFF. CDR3 DNA sequence: TGTGCCAGCAGCTTAGGCGGGAGTCCCTACAATGAGCAGTTCTTC.

This chain uses TRBV27 with TRBJ1-1; D uncertain. The CDR3 runs to 14 residues. The V and J ends lost 6 bases and 1 base respectively, with 12 bases between them. Germline V CDR1 and CDR2: MNHEY, SMNVEV (reference sequence). The CDR3 nucleotides are TGTGCCAGCAGAAAACGGGGAGAGAACACTGAAGCTTTCTTT. This gives the protein CASRKRGENTEAFF.

CDR3 region: CASSFSTPLRGPPGDGYTF. CDR3 sequence (DNA): TGTGCCAGCAGTTTTTCCACCCCCTTACGAGGCCCTCCTGGGGATGGCTACACCTTC. J is TRBJ1-2 and V is TRBV27, with D unresolved. This CDR3 has 19 amino acids. Germline V gene data show CDR1 as MNHEY and CDR2 as SMNVEV (reference sequence). Trimming took off 3 bases at V and 6 bases at J, with 29 bases between the two ends.

The V gene is TRBV2, the J gene TRBJ1-4; D ambiguous. CDR3 size: 13 residues. Germline V gene data show CDR1 as SNHLY and CDR2 as FYNNEI. V was trimmed by 6 bases and J by 7 bases, leaving 12 bases between them. The CDR3, as DNA: TGTGCCAGCAGACCCGGCGGTAGTGAAAAACTGTTTTTT. It encodes CASRPGGSEKLFF.

The genes are TRBV28 and TRBJ2-7; perhaps D is TRBD1 or TRBD2 (5 bases each). Trimming pared 6 bases from V and 2 bases from J, leaving 26 bases between. Germline V gene lookup returns CDR1 MDHEN and CDR2 SYDVKM. This CDR3 contains 18 residues. Written as DNA, the CDR3 is TGTGCCAGCAGAACGAACGCCGGGACCCCAACAAACCCCTACGAGCAGTACTTC. Its protein is CASRTNAGTPTNPYEQYF.

The rearrangement uses TRBV28 and TRBJ2-7; no definite D call. V lost 7 bases and J 0 bases, leaving 13 bases between the germline ends. Germline V gene sequence: CDR1 MDHEN, CDR2 SYDVKM. This CDR3 has 14 residues. CDR3: CASTPRALSYEQYF. The CDR3 DNA reads TGTGCCAGCACTCCTCGGGCCCTCTCCTACGAGCAGTACTTC.

V and J are TRBV19 and TRBJ2-7; 10 nucleotides line up with TRBD1. After removal of 5 bases from V and 4 bases from J, the junction contained 5 bases not matched to a gene. CDR3 length equals 14 residues. The V gene's germline CDR1 is LNHDA and CDR2 SQIVND (reference sequence). The CDR3 reads CASSSGQGKYEQYF. DNA for the CDR3: TGTGCCAGTAGTTCGGGACAGGGGAAATACGAGCAGTACTTC.

V gene TRBV4-1 combines with J gene TRBJ2-7; possibly TRBD1 or TRBD2 for D (5 bases each). CDR3 length: 17 residues. Trimming pared 1 base from V and 3 bases from J, leaving 19 bases between. Germline V gene data show CDR1 as MGHRA and CDR2 as YSYEKL. The CDR3 sequence is CASSQATSGTGRYEQYF. The CDR3 DNA is TGCGCCAGCAGCCAAGCGACGTCCGGGACGGGGCGCTACGAGCAGTACTTC.

The V call is TRBV6-5, the J call TRBJ1-1; D not certain. Trimming cost V 8 bases and J 0 bases, with 13 bases left between them. There are 14 residues in the CDR3. Germline assignment: CDR1 MNHEY and CDR2 SVGAGI. The CDR3 sequence: CASGRVGMNTEAFF. The CDR3, as DNA: TGTGCCAGCGGACGTGTGGGGATGAACACTGAAGCTTTCTTT.

J is TRBJ2-2 and V is TRBV20-1, with D hard to call. V lost 3 bases to trimming and J lost 7 bases, with 6 bases between them. The CDR3 runs to 11 residues. CDR1 is DFQATT, CDR2 SNEGSKA, per germline (reference sequence). This chain's CDR3 is CSARVDGELFF. DNA for the CDR3: TGCAGTGCTAGGGTTGACGGGGAGCTGTTTTTT.

The J gene is TRBJ2-1, the V gene TRBV5-6; D call uncertain. V lost 0 bases and J lost 5, with 9 bases in between. CDR3 size: 14 residues. Germline V gene data show CDR1 as SGHDT and CDR2 as YYEEEE. The CDR3 is CASSLGVQDNEQFF. CDR3 in DNA: TGTGCCAGCAGCTTGGGGGTTCAGGACAATGAGCAGTTCTTC.

The J gene is TRBJ2-7, the V gene TRBV28; TRBD1 aligns across 8 bases. J was trimmed by 5 bases and V by 7 bases; bases with no gene match: 13. There are 15 residues in the CDR3. Germline CDR1 MDHEN, CDR2 SYDVKM. In DNA form, the CDR3 reads TGTGCCAGCATTCAGGGGGCAGGGGGCGCCGACGAGCAGTACTTC. Translating it yields CASIQGAGGADEQYF.

This chain's CDR3 is CASSAVPLNYEQYF. The CDR3 nucleotides read TGTGCCAGCAGCGCCGTGCCCCTGAACTACGAGCAGTACTTC. V gene TRBV13 combines with J gene TRBJ2-7; D ambiguous. Germline values: CDR1 PRHDT, CDR2 FYEKMQ (reference sequence). V shed 5 bases and J shed 3 bases, with 14 bases lying between them. CDR3 length: 14 residues.

V usage is TRBV7-3 and J usage is TRBJ2-7, with TRBD1 matching 8 bases. CDR1 is SGHTA, CDR2 FQGTGA, per germline. This CDR3 has 16 amino acids. With 5 bases clipped from V and 5 bases from J, the junction kept 14 bases outside the gene matches. In DNA form, the CDR3 reads TGTGCCAGCAGCCCGTCCAGCGGCAGGGGGCTCGACGAGCAGTACTTC. Translating gives CASSPSSGRGLDEQYF.

The rearrangement links TRBV4-1 to TRBJ1-2; D is unclear. The CDR3 sequence is 19 residues long. Trimming pared 0 bases from V and 0 bases from J, leaving 20 bases between. Germline CDR1 MGHRA, CDR2 YSYEKL. In DNA, the CDR3 is TGCGCCAGCAGCCAAGAGAGGACGTCTGTCGAAGCAGCTAACTATGGCTACACCTTC. Encoded protein: CASSQERTSVEAANYGYTF.

The chain joins TRBV28 to TRBJ2-3; 9 bases agree with TRBD1. The J segment lost 11 bases and the V segment lost 6 bases, leaving 6 bases of the junction unmatched. Germline V gene sequence: CDR1 MDHEN, CDR2 SYDVKM. The CDR3 totals 12 residues. The CDR3, as DNA: TGTGCCAGCAGCCGGGACAGGGACGAGCAGTATTTT. Translated, it gives CASSRDRDEQYF. Drawing the rest from reference TRBV28 and TRBJ2-3, the complete variable domain is DVKVTQSSRYLVKRTGEKVFLECVQDMDHENMFWYRQDPGLGLRLIYFSYDVKMKEKGDIPEGYSVSREKKERFSLILESASTNQTSMYLCASSRDRDEQYFGPGTRLTVL.

The chain employs TRBV7-2 and TRBJ1-2, with 8 nucleotides matching TRBD1. The CDR3 runs 15 residues. The ends lost 5 bases at V and 1 base at J; junction bases unmatched: 6. Germline V CDR1 and CDR2: SGHTA, FQGNSA. The CDR3 region has the DNA TGTGCCAGCAGCCCTCGACAGGGGTTTAACTATGGCTACACCTTC. This gives the protein CASSPRQGFNYGYTF.

The rearrangement links TRBV6-5 to TRBJ1-4; D perhaps matches TRBD1 (6 bases). The CDR3 covers 15 residues. V was shortened by 6 bases and J by 4 bases, with 15 bases between the two germline ends. Per germline, CDR1 MNHEY and CDR2 SVGAGI. CDR3 in amino acids: CASRRTEFGNEKLFF. In DNA, the CDR3 is TGTGCCAGCAGAAGGACAGAGTTCGGTAATGAAAAACTGTTTTTT.

The chain has TRBV27 and TRBJ1-2, with 8 positions matching TRBD1. The trim removed 1 base at V and 8 bases at J, leaving 6 bases unmatched. CDR3 length: 14 residues. Germline assignment: CDR1 MNHEY and CDR2 SMNVEV (reference sequence). The CDR3 here is CASSLYSGGGGYTF. The CDR3 coding sequence is TGTGCCAGCAGTTTATATTCAGGGGGCGGCGGCTACACCTTC.

The chain carries TRBV15 and TRBJ2-1; D might be TRBD1 or TRBD2, each matching 5 bases. CDR3 size: 15 residues. V lost 0 bases, J lost 8 bases, and 14 bases lay in between. The germline gives CDR1 LNHNV, CDR2 YYDKDF (reference sequence). The CDR3 reads CATSRDGTSIYEQFF. The CDR3 region has the DNA TGTGCCACCAGCAGAGACGGGACCAGCATTTATGAGCAGTTCTTC.